The 10 T cell receptor beta chains below come from one sample, sequenced in a study of regulatory T cells in long-lasting Graves disease. iRepertoire HTBI primers and Arm-PCR of CDR3 regions built TCR beta libraries. Each CDR3 protein gets one entry after TCRdb re-called the multiplex PCR reads with MiXCR. The sample carries hundreds of thousands of distinct CDR3 sequences, 20% to 25% recorded once. Time point denoted: persistent/refractory GD, antithyroid drugs over 5 years with positive TRAb. The TCR library was made from RNA that had been extracted from PBMCs in TRIzol. Sequenced material: peripheral blood mononuclear cells (PBMCs), taken when the disease was refractory, from a patient treated with antithyroid drugs. These receptors all stem from a female donor with Graves disease.

This clonotype was detected ten times or more. The chain is built from TRBV2 and TRBJ2-5, with D unclear. Looked up from germline, CDR1 is SNHLY and CDR2 is FYNNEI. The germline V and J ends were trimmed by 0 bases and 5 bases, with 13 bases remaining between them. The CDR3 is 15 amino acids. DNA for the CDR3: TGTGCCAGCAGTGAAGCTCAGGCCTCCCGGGAGACCCAGTACTTC. Translating it yields CASSEAQASRETQYF.

A few counts support this clonotype. V is TRBV5-1 and J is TRBJ1-2; D gene unclear. CDR1 and CDR2 (germline): SGHRS, YFSETQ. V lost 0 bases to trimming and J lost 4 bases, with 13 bases between them. This CDR3 has 15 amino acids. CDR3 sequence reads: CASSLEPGGSYGYTF. In DNA, the CDR3 is TGCGCCAGCAGCTTGGAACCGGGAGGAAGCTATGGCTACACCTTC.

This clonotype was detected many times. V usage is TRBV29-1 and J usage is TRBJ1-1, with D unresolved. CDR3 size: 12 residues. V dropped 4 bases and J dropped 2 bases, with 8 bases sitting between them. The germline CDR1 and CDR2 sequences are SQVTM and ANQGSEA. The CDR3 region is CSVGAVNTEAFF. The CDR3 DNA reads TGCAGCGTTGGGGCAGTCAACACTGAAGCTTTCTTT. The whole variable domain, filled in from reference TRBV29-1 and TRBJ1-1, reads SAVISQKPSRDICQRGTSLTIQCQVDSQVTMMFWYRQQPGQSLTLIATANQGSEATYESGFVIDKFPISRPNLTFSTLTVSNMSPEDSSIYLCSVGAVNTEAFFGQGTRLTVV.

This clonotype was recorded a few times. The gene calls are TRBV11-1 and TRBJ2-1; D call uncertain. The CDR3 sequence is 13 residues long. Germline assignment: CDR1 SGHAT and CDR2 FQDESV (reference sequence). V lost 5 bases and J 8 bases, leaving 13 bases between the germline ends. CDR3 sequence reads: CASSVRSLDEQFF. CDR3 sequence (DNA): TGTGCCAGCAGCGTCAGGTCTTTGGATGAGCAGTTCTTC.

Regarding this clonotype: A much larger clone is a single base away; this may be a read error. This rearrangement joins TRBV9 to TRBJ2-1, with 7 positions matching TRBD2. V shed 3 bases, J shed 6 bases, and the junction held 0 bases outside the gene matches. Germline V lookup: CDR1 SGDLS, CDR2 YYNGEE. The CDR3 is made up of 12 amino acids. CDR3 DNA: TGTGCCAGCAGCGGGGAGGGCAATGAGCAGTTCTTC. It translates to CASSGEGNEQFF. Combining the CDR3 with reference TRBV9 and TRBJ2-1 gives the whole variable domain DSGVTQTPKHLITATGQRVTLRCSPRSGDLSVYWYQQSLDQGLQFLIQYYNGEERAKGNILERFSAQQFPDLHSELNLSSLELGDSALYFCASSGEGNEQFFGPGTRLTVL.

The CDR3 protein is CASSLVGGSRETQYF. For the CDR3, the DNA is TGTGCCAGCAGCTTAGTAGGCGGGAGTCGAGAGACCCAGTACTTC. The V and J genes are TRBV7-9 and TRBJ2-5, with 7 positions matching TRBD2. The CDR3 has 15 residues. With 1 base clipped from V and 4 bases from J, the junction kept 6 bases outside the gene matches. Germline CDR1 is SEHNR and CDR2 is FQNEAQ (reference sequence).

This clonotype was counted only a few times. The chain uses TRBV24-1 and TRBJ1-2; 7 nucleotides align to TRBD1. The CDR3 extends over 14 amino acids. In germline, CDR1 is KGHDR, CDR2 SFDVKD. Trimming at V came to 5 bases and at J to 4 bases, leaving 6 bases not matched to a gene. DNA of the CDR3: TGTGCCACCAGTGGTACAGGGGCCTCCTATGGCTACACCTTC. Its translation: CATSGTGASYGYTF.

This clonotype was found many times. J is TRBJ1-1 and V is TRBV29-1; D may be TRBD1 (6 bases). Trimming removed 5 bases from V and 0 bases from J, with 13 bases in between. This CDR3 is 14 amino acids long. Germline V gives CDR1 SQVTM, CDR2 ANQGSEA. The CDR3 DNA reads TGCAGCGTTTCCCCAGGACAGATGAACACTGAAGCTTTCTTT. It yields the protein CSVSPGQMNTEAFF.

V usage is TRBV25-1 and J usage is TRBJ1-1; the match to TRBD1 covers 8 bases. The CDR3 length is 17 residues. CDR1 and CDR2 from the germline V gene are MGHDK and SYGVNS. J gave up 0 bases and V 2 bases, and 8 bases lay outside the gene matches. The CDR3 is CASSEGGTGAMNTEAFF. Here the CDR3 DNA reads TGTGCCAGCAGTGAAGGGGGGACAGGAGCCATGAACACTGAAGCTTTCTTT.

This clonotype has ten or more counts. V and J are TRBV6-5 and TRBJ2-5; D remains unclear. V lost 4 bases to trimming and J lost 5 bases, with 11 bases between them. Germline V gene data show CDR1 as MNHEY and CDR2 as SVGAGI. The CDR3 contains 13 residues. CDR3 amino acids: CASSSGMAETQYF. In DNA form, the CDR3 reads TGTGCCAGCAGTTCGGGTATGGCGGAGACCCAGTACTTC.